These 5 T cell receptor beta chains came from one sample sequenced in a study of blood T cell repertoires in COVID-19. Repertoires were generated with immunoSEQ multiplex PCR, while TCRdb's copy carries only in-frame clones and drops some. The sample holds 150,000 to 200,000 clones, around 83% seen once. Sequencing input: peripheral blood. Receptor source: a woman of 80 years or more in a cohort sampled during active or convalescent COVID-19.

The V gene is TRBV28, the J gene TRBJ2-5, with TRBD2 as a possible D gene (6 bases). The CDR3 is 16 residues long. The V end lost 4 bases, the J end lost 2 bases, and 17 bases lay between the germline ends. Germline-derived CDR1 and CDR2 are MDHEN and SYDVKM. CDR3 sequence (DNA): TGTGCCAGCAGTTACCCACTGGGGGGATCGCAAGAGACCCAGTACTTC. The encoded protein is CASSYPLGGSQETQYF.

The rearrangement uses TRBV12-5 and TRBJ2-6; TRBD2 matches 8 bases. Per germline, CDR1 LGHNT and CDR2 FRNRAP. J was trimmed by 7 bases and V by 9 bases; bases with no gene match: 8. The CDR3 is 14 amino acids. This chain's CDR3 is CASSGTSPANVLTF. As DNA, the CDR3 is TGTGCTAGCTCCGGGACTAGTCCAGCCAACGTCCTGACTTTC.

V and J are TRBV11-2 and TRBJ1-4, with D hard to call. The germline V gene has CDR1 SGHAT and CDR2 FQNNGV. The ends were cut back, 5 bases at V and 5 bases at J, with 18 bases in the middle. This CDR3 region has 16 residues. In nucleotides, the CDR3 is TGTGCCAGCAGCCCCCCTACTCCGACGGAGAATGAAAAACTGTTTTTT. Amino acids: CASSPPTPTENEKLFF.

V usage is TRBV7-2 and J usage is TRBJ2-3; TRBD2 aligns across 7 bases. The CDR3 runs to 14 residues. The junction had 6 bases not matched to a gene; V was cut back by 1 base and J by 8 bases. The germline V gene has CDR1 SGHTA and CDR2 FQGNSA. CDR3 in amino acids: CASSLGRGVRTQYF. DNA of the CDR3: TGTGCCAGCAGCTTAGGACGGGGGGTTCGTACGCAGTATTTT.

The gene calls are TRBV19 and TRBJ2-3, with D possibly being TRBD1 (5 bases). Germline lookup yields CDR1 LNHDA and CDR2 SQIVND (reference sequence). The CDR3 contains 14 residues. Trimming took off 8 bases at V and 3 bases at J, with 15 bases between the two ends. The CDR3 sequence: CASGLGVRTDTQYF. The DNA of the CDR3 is TGTGCCAGTGGGTTAGGGGTGCGGACAGATACGCAGTATTTT.